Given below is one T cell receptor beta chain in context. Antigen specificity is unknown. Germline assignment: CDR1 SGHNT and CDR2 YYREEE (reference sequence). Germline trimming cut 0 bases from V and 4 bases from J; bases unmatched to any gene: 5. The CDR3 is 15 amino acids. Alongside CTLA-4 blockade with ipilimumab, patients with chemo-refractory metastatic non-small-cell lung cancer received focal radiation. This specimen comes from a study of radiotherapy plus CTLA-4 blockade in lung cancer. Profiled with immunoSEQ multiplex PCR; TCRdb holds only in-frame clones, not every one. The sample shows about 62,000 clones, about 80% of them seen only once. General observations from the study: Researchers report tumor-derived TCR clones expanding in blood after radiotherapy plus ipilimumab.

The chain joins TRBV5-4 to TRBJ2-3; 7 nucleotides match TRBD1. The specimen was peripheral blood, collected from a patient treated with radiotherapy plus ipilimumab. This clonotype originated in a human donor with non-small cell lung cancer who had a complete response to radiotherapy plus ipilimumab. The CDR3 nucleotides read TGTGCCAGCAGCTTGGGGGCAGGGGGACCAGATACGCAGTATTTT. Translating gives CASSLGAGGPDTQYF. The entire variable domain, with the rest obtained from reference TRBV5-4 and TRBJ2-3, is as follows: ETGVTQSPTHLIKTRGQQVTLRCSSQSGHNTVSWYQQALGQGPQFIFQYYREEENGRGNFPPRFSGLQFPNYSSELNVNALELDDSALYLCASSLGAGGPDTQYFGPGTRLTVL.